The 6 T cell receptor beta chains listed next were all sequenced from one sample in a study of blood T cell repertoires in COVID-19. The assay was immunoSEQ multiplex PCR, and TCRdb's table has in-frame clones only and misses some. This sample has tens of thousands of clones, with 75% to 95% found just once. The sequencing sample was made of peripheral blood. The origin of the receptors is a human donor in a cohort sampled during active COVID-19.

J is TRBJ2-7 and V is TRBV11-2; D unclear. Germline CDR1 is SGHAT and CDR2 is FQNNGV. Trimming left V 1 base short and J 5 bases short, with 12 bases between. This CDR3 is 14 amino acids long. CDR3 in amino acids: CASSLGLFRDEQYF. CDR3 nucleotide sequence: TGTGCCAGCAGCTTAGGTCTCTTTCGGGACGAGCAGTACTTC.

The rearrangement joins TRBV6-1 to TRBJ2-2, with D perhaps matching TRBD2 (6 bases). The germline V gene encodes CDR1 MNHNS and CDR2 SASEGT. V dropped 4 bases and J dropped 3 bases, with 15 bases sitting between them. This CDR3 has 16 residues. The CDR3 loop is CASSGSAGLYTGELFF. CDR3 DNA: TGTGCCAGCAGTGGAAGCGCTGGACTATACACCGGGGAGCTGTTTTTT.

The chain employs TRBV27 and TRBJ1-4; 9 nucleotides agree with TRBD1. V shed 5 bases and J 5 bases; nucleotides not matched to a gene: 6. Germline assignment: CDR1 MNHEY and CDR2 SMNVEV (reference sequence). The CDR3 is 15 amino acids. The CDR3 region is CASSPGQGINEKLFF. CDR3 coding DNA: TGTGCCAGCAGTCCCGGACAGGGGATAAATGAAAAACTGTTTTTT.

V is TRBV30 and J is TRBJ1-3; D may be TRBD1 (5 bases). CDR3 length: 15 amino acids. In germline, CDR1 is GTSNPN, CDR2 SVGIG (reference sequence). V lost 5 bases to trimming and J lost 2 bases, with 16 bases between them. The CDR3 loop reads CAWETGGVPGNTIYF. The CDR3, as DNA: TGTGCCTGGGAGACTGGGGGGGTTCCTGGAAACACCATATATTTT.

In regard to this clone: One end of the junction varies from germline; a read error may be responsible. V and J are TRBV7-7 and TRBJ2-7, with D unclear. Germline CDR1 reads SSHAT; CDR2 reads FNYEAQ (reference sequence). CDR3 length: 13 residues. In DNA form, the CDR3 reads TGTGCTAGCAGCTTTTCGTCGGAGTACGAGCAGTACTTC. This gives the protein CASSFSSEYEQYF.

This rearrangement joins TRBV18 to TRBJ1-1; D unresolved. The CDR3 has 14 residues. Deletions cut 3 bases from V and 0 bases from J, with 8 bases between. Germline V gene data show CDR1 as KGHSH and CDR2 as LQKENI. CDR3 sequence: CASSPSQMNTEAFF. The CDR3 coding sequence is TGTGCCAGCTCACCGTCACAGATGAACACTGAAGCTTTCTTT.